This passage covers 29 T cell receptor beta chains from one sample sequenced in a study of PD-L1 blockade in urothelial cancer (dated by TCRdb to the late 2010s). Library method: the immunoSEQ multiplex PCR assay. What TCRdb holds here is the immuneACCESS table cut down to in-frame rearrangements. Part of the clones is not present; checked against another copy, under half of the missing clones reflect an unresolved V gene, and the others are unexplained. The sample includes tens of thousands of clones, with 80% to 85% observed a single time. Of the sample, more than 2% falls within the top ten clones. According to the study, the label for this sample's time point signals: pretreatment peripheral blood. Sample: PBMCs, taken around atezolizumab (anti-PD-L1) treatment. These receptors all come from a man in his sixties with urothelial cancer.

The chain uses TRBV27 and TRBJ2-1; a weak D match, TRBD1 (5 bases). The CDR3 extends over 14 amino acids. The germline V gene encodes CDR1 MNHEY and CDR2 SMNVEV (reference sequence). Trimming removed 6 bases from V and 1 base from J, with 10 bases in between. CDR3 protein: CASSPRGSYNEQFF. CDR3 sequence (DNA): TGTGCCAGCAGCCCTAGGGGATCCTACAATGAGCAGTTCTTC.

The chain carries TRBV11-1 and TRBJ2-1; 12 bases line up with TRBD2. Germline trimming cut 6 bases from V and 5 bases from J; bases unmatched to any gene: 5. This CDR3 contains 15 residues. In germline, CDR1 is SGHAT, CDR2 FQDESV (reference sequence). CDR3 sequence reads: CASRNLAGGDNEQFF. DNA for the CDR3: TGTGCCAGCAGAAATCTAGCGGGGGGGGACAATGAGCAGTTCTTC.

The chain couples TRBV4-1 to TRBJ2-2; perhaps TRBD2 as D (6 bases). CDR3 length: 15 amino acids. Germline CDR1 MGHRA, CDR2 YSYEKL. Trimming stripped 3 bases from V and 4 bases from J, with 12 bases between. CDR3 bases: TGCGCCAGCAGCCACGCGGGACGGGGCACCGGGGAGCTGTTTTTT. Translation gives CASSHAGRGTGELFF.

The V and J genes are TRBV19 and TRBJ1-2, with D perhaps matching TRBD1 (6 bases). Germline assignment: CDR1 LNHDA and CDR2 SQIVND (reference sequence). The CDR3 runs to 16 residues. V lost 3 bases and J 2 bases, leaving 16 bases between the germline ends. The CDR3 DNA follows: TGTGCCAGTAGTATGTCGCCAGGGGCGATCAACTATGGCTACACCTTC. It codes for CASSMSPGAINYGYTF.

The genes are TRBV6-6 and TRBJ2-5; 7 bases align to TRBD2. The germline CDR1 and CDR2 sequences are MNHNY and SVGAGI (reference sequence). Trimming cost V 5 bases and J 4 bases; bases outside gene matches: 1. CDR3 length equals 12 residues. The CDR3 nucleotides are TGTGCCAGCAGTCCGGGGGGAGAGACCCAGTACTTC. Its translation is CASSPGGETQYF.

This clone came up a few times. This chain links TRBV6-5 with TRBJ1-6; D perhaps matches TRBD1 (6 bases). The CDR3 spans 14 residues. CDR1 is MNHEY, CDR2 SVGAGI, per germline. The V and J ends lost 6 bases and 10 bases respectively, with 16 bases between them. The CDR3 here is CASSPGRGRSPLHF. DNA for the CDR3: TGTGCCAGCAGCCCGGGCAGGGGACGCTCACCCCTCCACTTT.

This chain links TRBV7-2 with TRBJ1-3, with D perhaps matching TRBD1 (5 bases). The germline V gene encodes CDR1 SGHTA and CDR2 FQGNSA. This CDR3 comprises 14 residues. The V and J ends lost 5 bases and 2 bases respectively, with 10 bases between them. The DNA of the CDR3 is TGTGCCAGCAGCCCACAGGAAACTGGAAACACCATATATTTT. Protein sequence: CASSPQETGNTIYF.

Of note for this clone: This sample includes further DNA sequences coding for the same CDR3. V usage is TRBV5-1 and J usage is TRBJ2-5; TRBD1 might be the D (5 bases). This CDR3 contains 14 residues. With 2 bases removed from V and 4 bases from J, the gap between germline ends came to 12 bases. Per the germline V gene, CDR1 is SGHRS and CDR2 is YFSETQ. Written as DNA, the CDR3 is TGCGCCAGCAGCTTACGGCAGGGCGGAGAGACCCAGTACTTC. Amino acid sequence: CASSLRQGGETQYF.

This clone has only one observation. V usage is TRBV20-1 and J usage is TRBJ1-1, with a possible D match to TRBD1 (6 bases). Per the germline V gene, CDR1 is DFQATT and CDR2 is SNEGSKA (reference sequence). The V gene lost 7 bases and the J gene lost 7 bases, with 13 bases spanning the gap. The CDR3 length is 11 residues. CDR3 sequence (DNA): TGCAGTGTTCAGAGGGGGAATGAAGCTTTCTTT. Translation: CSVQRGNEAFF.

The chain uses TRBV5-4 and TRBJ1-6, with D possibly TRBD1 on 6 matching bases. Trimming removed 3 bases from V and 7 bases from J, with 8 bases in between. Germline V gene data show CDR1 as SGHNT and CDR2 as YYREEE (reference sequence). The length of the CDR3 is 13 residues. The CDR3 loop reads CASSSTGNSPLHF. CDR3 bases: TGTGCCAGCAGCTCCACAGGGAATTCACCCCTCCACTTT.

Of note for this clone: It is unclear where the CDR3 begins or ends on the DNA, so no DNA is shown, and the CDR3 is as TCRdb lists it. The chain couples TRBV5-6 to TRBJ2-2; the listed D gene, TRBD2, was not tested against the DNA. Looked up from germline, CDR1 is SGHDT and CDR2 is YYEEEE. The length of the CDR3 is 17 amino acids, counting both ends. The CDR3 region is CASSFLWGGLQTGELFF.

This clone showed up just once. This sequence joins TRBV6-1 and TRBJ2-7, with 9 bases lining up with TRBD2. Germline V CDR1 and CDR2: MNHNS, SASEGT. After removal of 1 base from V and 0 bases from J, the junction contained 10 bases not matched to a gene. This CDR3 comprises 18 residues. As DNA, the CDR3 is TGTGCCAGCAGTGAAGAGGTTAGCGGGGGCGTAAGCTCCTACGAGCAGTACTTC. Translating it yields CASSEEVSGGVSSYEQYF.

The chain couples TRBV5-6 to TRBJ2-1, with TRBD2 as a possible D gene (5 bases). With 5 bases removed from V and 5 bases from J, the gap between germline ends came to 20 bases. This CDR3 contains 16 residues. Germline values: CDR1 SGHDT, CDR2 YYEEEE. The CDR3: CASSSPSITRNNEQFF. As DNA, the CDR3 is TGTGCCAGCAGTTCGCCCTCAATTACTAGAAACAATGAGCAGTTCTTC.

The chain has TRBV27 and TRBJ2-4; 7 bases are shared with TRBD2. CDR1 MNHEY and CDR2 SMNVEV come from the germline V gene (reference sequence). CDR3 length equals 14 residues. V lost 5 bases to trimming and J lost 8 bases; unmatched junction nucleotides: 9. CDR3 sequence: CASSVGWGGDIQYF. CDR3 in DNA: TGTGCCAGCAGTGTAGGGTGGGGGGGAGACATTCAGTACTTC.

The chain is built from TRBV11-1 and TRBJ2-1; D is undetermined. This CDR3 region has 11 residues. Trimming took off 4 bases at V and 7 bases at J, with 5 bases between the two ends. Germline CDR1 is SGHAT and CDR2 is FQDESV (reference sequence). CDR3 DNA: TGTGCCAGCAGCTGGAGTAATGAGCAGTTCTTC. It translates to CASSWSNEQFF.

This rearrangement joins TRBV5-6 to TRBJ2-1; 8 bases match TRBD2. The CDR3 covers 13 residues. V shed 2 bases and J 6 bases; nucleotides not matched to a gene: 1. Looked up from germline, CDR1 is SGHDT and CDR2 is YYEEEE. The CDR3 sequence: CASSFGTSNEQFF. The CDR3 region has the DNA TGTGCCAGCAGCTTCGGGACTAGCAATGAGCAGTTCTTC.

The rearrangement joins TRBV11-1 to TRBJ2-2, with 12 bases fitting TRBD1. V was clipped by 7 bases and J by 3 bases; unmatched bases: 3. This CDR3 spans 15 amino acids. The germline gives CDR1 SGHAT, CDR2 FQDESV (reference sequence). The CDR3 DNA reads TGTGCCAGCACCGGGACAGGGGGCGACACCGGGGAGCTGTTTTTT. This sequence encodes CASTGTGGDTGELFF.

This CDR3 is CASSPRGLSDTQYF. As DNA, the CDR3 is TGTGCCAGCAGCCCTCGCGGGTTATCGGATACGCAGTATTTT. The rearrangement links TRBV7-7 to TRBJ2-3, with D tentatively TRBD2 (5 bases). Germline CDR1 SSHAT, CDR2 FNYEAQ (reference sequence). The CDR3 is 14 amino acids. V gave up 5 bases and J gave up 6 bases, with 15 bases separating them.

J is TRBJ2-3 and V is TRBV7-2, with TRBD1 as a possible D gene (6 bases). CDR3 length: 15 residues. Germline lookup yields CDR1 SGHTA and CDR2 FQGNSA. The germline V and J ends were trimmed by 1 base and 4 bases, with 12 bases remaining between them. The CDR3 loop is CASSLDRVLADTQYF. CDR3 in DNA: TGTGCCAGCAGCTTAGACAGGGTTTTGGCAGATACGCAGTATTTT.

V is TRBV7-9 and J is TRBJ1-4; 10 nucleotides agree with TRBD1. Germline assignment: CDR1 SEHNR and CDR2 FQNEAQ (reference sequence). The CDR3 covers 16 residues. The ends lost 5 bases at V and 1 base at J; junction bases unmatched: 4. The CDR3 reads CASSRGTGVTNEKLFF. CDR3 bases: TGTGCCAGCAGCAGAGGGACAGGGGTAACTAATGAAAAACTGTTTTTT.

The V call is TRBV10-3, the J call TRBJ2-6, with 7 bases matching TRBD2. The V gene's germline CDR1 is ENHRY and CDR2 SYGVKD. J lost 4 bases, V lost 4 bases, and 7 bases had no gene match. The CDR3 covers 16 residues. The CDR3 sequence: CAISGGGVTGANVLTF. In DNA form, the CDR3 reads TGTGCCATCAGTGGGGGAGGGGTTACGGGGGCCAACGTCCTGACTTTC.

The chain has TRBV18 and TRBJ2-5; D is undetermined. The V gene lost 3 bases and the J gene lost 5 bases, with 22 bases spanning the gap. The CDR3 is 17 amino acids. From germline, CDR1 is KGHSH and CDR2 LQKENI. CDR3 nucleotides: TGTGCCAGCTCACCTCTTTTAAGACCCAGCGTCACTGAGACCCAGTACTTC. Its protein product is CASSPLLRPSVTETQYF.

The chain has TRBV5-1 and TRBJ1-5; 7 nucleotides agree with TRBD1. Trimming removed 1 base from V and 3 bases from J; junction bases left unmatched: 4. The CDR3 runs 15 residues. In germline, CDR1 is SGHRS, CDR2 YFSETQ. This chain's CDR3 is CASSLTGENNQPQHF. The CDR3 nucleotides are TGCGCCAGCAGCTTGACAGGGGAAAACAATCAGCCCCAGCATTTT.

Concerning this clone itself: One end of the junction does not line up with germline, which may come from a read error. The CDR3 loop is CASREALAGGQETQYF. For the CDR3, the DNA is TGTGCCAGCAGGGAAGCCCTAGCGGGCGGTCAAGAGACCCAGTACTTC. The chain couples TRBV2 to TRBJ2-5; 8 bases fit TRBD2. Germline V lookup: CDR1 SNHLY, CDR2 FYNNEI. This CDR3 comprises 16 residues.

The chain uses TRBV30 and TRBJ1-2; the D is unclear. The CDR3 loop spans 13 amino acids. The V end lost 0 bases, the J end lost 5 bases, and 10 bases lay between the germline ends. The germline CDR1 and CDR2 sequences are GTSNPN and SVGIG (reference sequence). The CDR3 loop reads CAWSVTYKYGYTF. In DNA, the CDR3 is TGTGCCTGGAGTGTAACATACAAGTATGGCTACACCTTC.

This clone was counted a few times. The rearrangement joins TRBV14 to TRBJ1-1; D not certain. The CDR3 contains 13 residues. Germline CDR1 reads SGHDN; CDR2 reads FVKESK. V lost 1 base to trimming and J lost 1 base, with 4 bases between them. Here the CDR3 reads CASSQGQNTEAFF. The CDR3 region has the DNA TGTGCCAGCAGCCAAGGACAGAACACTGAAGCTTTCTTT.

This clone was recorded once. This chain joins TRBV7-2 and TRBJ2-7; 9 bases align to TRBD1. Germline trimming cut 5 bases from V and 6 bases from J; bases unmatched to any gene: 2. The CDR3 runs 12 residues. The germline V gene has CDR1 SGHTA and CDR2 FQGNSA. This chain's CDR3 is CASSRGQGEQYF. The CDR3 DNA is TGTGCCAGCAGCAGGGGACAGGGCGAGCAGTACTTC.

V usage is TRBV2 and J usage is TRBJ2-4; TRBD2 is a possible D gene (5 bases). Per the germline V gene, CDR1 is SNHLY and CDR2 is FYNNEI. This CDR3 is built from 14 residues. Trimming cost V 8 bases and J 4 bases, with 15 bases left between them. The CDR3 loop reads CASGVGDRKNIQYF. CDR3 sequence (DNA): TGTGCCAGCGGGGTGGGAGATAGGAAAAACATTCAGTACTTC.

The V call is TRBV5-1, the J call TRBJ1-3; perhaps TRBD1 as D (6 bases). The CDR3 runs to 14 residues. The V and J ends lost 4 bases and 8 bases respectively, with 16 bases between them. Germline V gives CDR1 SGHRS, CDR2 YFSETQ. CDR3 loop: CASSPGGGADTIYF. The CDR3 coding sequence is TGCGCCAGCAGCCCCGGCGGGGGGGCGGACACCATATATTTT.